This T cell receptor beta chain stems from a study of T-cell reconstitution after alpha-beta-depleted transplantation in children (dated by TCRdb to the mid-2010s). In the study overall: T-cell immune reconstitution after TCRalphabeta/CD19-depleted allogeneic hematopoietic cell transplantation in children was quantitatively tracked in the study by means of TCR repertoire profiling.

The treatment or condition label, read with the paper, signifies: allogeneic hematopoietic cell transplantation with graft depleted of TCRalphabeta T cells and CD19 B cells. TCRalphabeta/CD19-depleted allogeneic hematopoietic cell grafts were given to the transplant recipients, all of whom were children. This clonotype was counted ten times or more. Its antigen has not been determined. No much larger clone is present one base from it, and per-base qualities are unavailable. What the study reported, not specific to this receptor: Apparently early alphabetaT-cell count recovery about two months after transplant reportedly relied on only several hundred rapidly expanded clones derived from non-depleted graft cells. The frequencies of hyperexpanded clones fell over the following months, and after one year, T-cell counts and TCRbeta diversity were mostly attributed to newly produced T cells. In some patients, high TCRbeta diversity at day 60 was attributed to recipient T cells and intrathymic progenitors that had survived conditioning.

The germline V gene yields LGHNA for CDR1 and YSLEER for CDR2. V has 1 base trimmed and J has 5 bases trimmed; junction bases matching no gene number 7. Its CDR3 holds 16 amino acids, cysteine through phenylalanine. Left in the record is the CDR3 DNA by itself, 48 bases read in frame from the first base. The library came from PCR. Data came from an Illumina HiSeq 2500. TCR library preparation used molecular barcoding, with unique molecular identifiers applied to normalize quantification of the TCRbeta repertoire. The raw public reads went through TCRdb reprocessing: fastp at Q25, MiXCR clone calling, in-frame beta chains kept. Each record represents a unique CDR3 protein, reported with the most common genes and DNA among its rows. The table for this sample lists approximately 99,000 distinct CDR3 sequences; around 6.4% of them were counted only once. The ten largest clones capture 20% to 25% of the sample.

The TCR was taken from a male patient aged 2-9 years who had a stem cell transplant for acute lymphoblastic leukemia, so the T cells may come from the graft donor. This sample comprised PBMCs, mostly from graft donor cells, obtained 360 days after TCRalphabeta/CD19-depleted stem cell transplant. This chain is built from TRBV4-3 and TRBJ2-1; TRBD2 aligns with 8 central bases. The DNA sequence is given as TGCGCCAGCAGCCAAGCACCGGGACTAGTTCACAATGAGCAGTTCTTC. This gives the protein CASSQAPGLVHNEQFF.